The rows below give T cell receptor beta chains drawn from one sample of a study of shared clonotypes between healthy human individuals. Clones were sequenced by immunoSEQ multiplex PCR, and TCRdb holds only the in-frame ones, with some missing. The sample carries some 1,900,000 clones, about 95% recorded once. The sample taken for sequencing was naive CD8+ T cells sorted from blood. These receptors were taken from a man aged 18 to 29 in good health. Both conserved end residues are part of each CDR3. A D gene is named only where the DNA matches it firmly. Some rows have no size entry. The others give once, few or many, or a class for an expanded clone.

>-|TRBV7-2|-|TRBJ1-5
TGTGCCAGCAGCTCGAGGATTGATAGCAATCAGCCCCAGCATTTT
CASSSRIDSNQPQHF
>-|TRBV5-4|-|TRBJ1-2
TGTGCCAGCAGCTTCTTTGGCGGCGATACCTATGGCTACACCTTC
CASSFFGGDTYGYTF
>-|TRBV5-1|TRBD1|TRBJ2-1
TGCGCCAGCAGCTTGGGCAGGGGGACCTACAATGAGCAGTTCTTC
CASSLGRGTYNEQFF
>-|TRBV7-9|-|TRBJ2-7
TGTGCCAGCAGCTATTCATCCTCCTACGAGCAGTACTTC
CASSYSSSYEQYF
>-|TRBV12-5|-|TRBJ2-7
TGTGCTAGTGGTTTGGTACTTGCCAGGGGTACCTACGAGCAGTACTTC
CASGLVLARGTYEQYF
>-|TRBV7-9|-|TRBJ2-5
TGTGCCAGCAGCTTAGACAGGGGCGGGGGAGAGACCCAGTACTTC
CASSLDRGGGETQYF
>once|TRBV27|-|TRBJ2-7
TGTGCCAGCAGTTTAAATGGGGGGCGCCCCTACGAGCAGTACTTC
CASSLNGGRPYEQYF
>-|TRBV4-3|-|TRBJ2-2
TGCGCCAGCAGCCAGAAGGTGAACACCGGGGAGCTGTTTTTT
CASSQKVNTGELFF
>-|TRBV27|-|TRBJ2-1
TGTGCCAGCAGTTTATTACACCGGGGGAGCTCCTACAATGAGCAGTTCTTC
CASSLLHRGSSYNEQFF
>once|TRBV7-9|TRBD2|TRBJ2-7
TGTGCCAGCAGCTTAGCGGACGGAGCGGGGGGGCGCTACGAGCAGTACTTC
CASSLADGAGGRYEQYF
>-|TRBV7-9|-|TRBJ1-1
TGTGCCAGCAGCCCCCCGGTAGAGGATGCTTTCTTT
CASSPPVEDAFF
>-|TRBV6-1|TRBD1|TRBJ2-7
TGTGCCAGCAGTGAGTTCTCCCCGGGACAGGGGGCTTACGAGCAGTACTTC
CASSEFSPGQGAYEQYF
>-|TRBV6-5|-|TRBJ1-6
TGTGCCAGCAGTTACTCGGCAGCGGAGCCCCTCCACTTT
CASSYSAAEPLHF
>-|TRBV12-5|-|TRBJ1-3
TGTGCTAGTGGTTTGGCTCCCCCCGACAGCGACTCTGGAAACACCATATATTTT
CASGLAPPDSDSGNTIYF
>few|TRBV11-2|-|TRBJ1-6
TGTGCCAGCAGCTTAGAGGTCAGCGGGAATTCACCCCTCCACTTT
CASSLEVSGNSPLHF
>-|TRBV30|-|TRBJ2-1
TGTGCCTGGAGTGTCGTCAATGAGCAGTTCTTC
CAWSVVNEQFF
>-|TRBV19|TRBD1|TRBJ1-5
TGTGCCAGTAGTGGGACAGGGTATGGCAATCAGCCCCAGCATTTT
CASSGTGYGNQPQHF
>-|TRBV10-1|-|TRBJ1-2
TGCGCCAGCAGTGACGGCGGTGGCTACACCTTC
CASSDGGGYTF